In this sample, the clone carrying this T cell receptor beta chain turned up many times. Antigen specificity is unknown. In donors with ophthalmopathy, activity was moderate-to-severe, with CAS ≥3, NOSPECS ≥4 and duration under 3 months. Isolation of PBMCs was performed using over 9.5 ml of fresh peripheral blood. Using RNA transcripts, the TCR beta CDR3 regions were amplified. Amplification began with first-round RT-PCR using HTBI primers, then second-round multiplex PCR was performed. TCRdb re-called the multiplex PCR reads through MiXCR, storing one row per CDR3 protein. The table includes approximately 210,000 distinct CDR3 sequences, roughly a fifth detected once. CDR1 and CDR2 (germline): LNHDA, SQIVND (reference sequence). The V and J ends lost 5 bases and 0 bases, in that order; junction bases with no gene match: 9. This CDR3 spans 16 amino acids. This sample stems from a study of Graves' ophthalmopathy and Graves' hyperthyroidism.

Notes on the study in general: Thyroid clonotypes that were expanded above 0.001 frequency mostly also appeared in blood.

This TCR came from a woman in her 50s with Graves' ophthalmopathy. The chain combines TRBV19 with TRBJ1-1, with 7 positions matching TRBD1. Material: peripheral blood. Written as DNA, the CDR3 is TGTGCCAGTAGTGCCAAACAACAGGGGATGAACACTGAAGCTTTCTTT. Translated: CASSAKQQGMNTEAFF.